A selection of T cell receptor beta chains follows, all from one sample in a study of blood T cell repertoires in COVID-19. The table came from immunoSEQ multiplex PCR; TCRdb's copy has only in-frame clones and leaves some out. This table has more than 25,000 clones, 80% to 90% appearing once. Specimen: peripheral blood. Receptors originate from a human donor in a cohort sampled during active COVID-19. The CDR3 runs from the conserved cysteine through the conserved F or W. The D gene is left open where the match is weak. Size is stated for part of the rows, as once, few or many counts, or as a class when the clone is expanded.

j_call | clone_size | v_call | d_call | cdr3_nt | cdr3_aa
TRBJ2-3 | NA | TRBV29-1 | TRBD2 | TGCAGCGTAGTAGCGGGGGCAGATACGCAGTATTTT | CSVVAGADTQYF
TRBJ1-2 | NA | TRBV25-1 | NA | TGTGCCAGCAGTGAAAGAGTATATGGCTACACCTTC | CASSERVYGYTF
TRBJ2-3 | once | TRBV7-6 | NA | TGTGCCAGCAGCGAGGCCCCGCAGTCAGATACGCAGTATTTT | CASSEAPQSDTQYF
TRBJ1-5 | few | TRBV4-1 | TRBD1 | TGCGCCAGCAGCCGGGGGACAGTCGGTGGCAATCAGCCCCAGCATTTT | CASSRGTVGGNQPQHF
TRBJ2-7 | NA | TRBV2 | NA | TGTGCCAGCAGCGAGAGGTACGAGCAGTACTTC | CASSERYEQYF
TRBJ2-5 | NA | TRBV6-5 | NA | TGTGCCAGCAGTTACGGTTCTAGCGTCGAGACCCAGTACTTC | CASSYGSSVETQYF
TRBJ1-2 | NA | TRBV5-6 | TRBD1 | TGTGCCAGCAGCTTGGGTACAGGGGGCGAAGTAACTAGGTATGGCTACACCTTC | CASSLGTGGEVTRYGYTF
TRBJ1-4 | NA | TRBV4-3 | NA | TGCGCCAGCAGCCAAAAGCGGCAGGGGATAAAACTGTTTTTT | CASSQKRQGIKLFF
TRBJ2-2 | NA | TRBV5-1 | TRBD1 | TGCGCCAGCATTCTGACAGGGGACACCGGGGAGCTGTTTTTT | CASILTGDTGELFF
TRBJ2-1 | NA | TRBV18 | TRBD1 | TGTGCCAGCTCACCAGGGACAGGGGCTTACAATGAGCAGTTCTTC | CASSPGTGAYNEQFF
TRBJ2-7 | NA | TRBV7-2 | TRBD1 | TGTGCCAGCCGCACCGGGACAGGGTTTCCCGAGCAGTACTTC | CASRTGTGFPEQYF
TRBJ1-3 | NA | TRBV15 | NA | TGTGCCACCAGCAGAGCCGGGGAGGGAAACACCATATATTTT | CATSRAGEGNTIYF
TRBJ2-7 | NA | TRBV6-5 | NA | TGTGCCAGCAGTTACGGTCCCCCACGTAGGAGCGAGCAGTACTTC | CASSYGPPRRSEQYF
TRBJ2-1 | NA | TRBV3-1/TRBV3-2 | NA | TGTGCCAGCAGCCGCGGTAATGAGCAGTTCTTC | CASSRGNEQFF
TRBJ2-3 | NA | TRBV20-1 | TRBD2 | TGCAGTGCTAGTGGTCGTCGGGGGGGGACAGATACGCAGTATTTT | CSASGRRGGTDTQYF
TRBJ1-6 | NA | TRBV7-2 | TRBD1 | TGTGCCAGCAGCCGTCTCGACAGGGGCTATAATTCACCCCTCCACTTT | CASSRLDRGYNSPLHF
TRBJ2-5 | NA | TRBV5-1 | TRBD2 | TGCGCCAGCAGCTTCGCTAGCGGGGGGATGCAAGAGACCCAGTACTTC | CASSFASGGMQETQYF
TRBJ1-2 | NA | TRBV19 | NA | TGTGCCAGTAGTGGGGAGGAGCGGGGTTCTTATGGCTACACCTTC | CASSGEERGSYGYTF
TRBJ1-3 | NA | TRBV5-1 | NA | TGCGCCAGCAGCTCCGGACAGTCCGTGAGCTCTGGAAACACCATATATTTT | CASSSGQSVSSGNTIYF
TRBJ2-7 | NA | TRBV7-9 | NA | TGTGCCGGGGGGGACAATTACTACGAGCAGTACTTC | CAGGDNYYEQYF
TRBJ2-5 | NA | TRBV5-5 | TRBD2 | TGTGCCAGCAGCTTGGCCTCCGGGGGGGGGCCGCGAGAGACCCAGTACTTC | CASSLASGGGPRETQYF
TRBJ2-3 | NA | TRBV3-1/TRBV3-2 | TRBD2 | TGTGCCAGCAGCCAAGATCCTAGCGGGGGTGCTGATACGCAGTATTTT | CASSQDPSGGADTQYF
TRBJ2-2 | NA | TRBV10-3 | TRBD1 | TGTGCCATCAGCCCGGGACAGGGGGACACCGGGGAGCTGTTTTTT | CAISPGQGDTGELFF
TRBJ2-7 | NA | TRBV29-1 | TRBD1 | TGCAGCGTTGAAGGTTCCGGACAGGGGTCCTACGAGCAGTACTTC | CSVEGSGQGSYEQYF
TRBJ2-7 | NA | TRBV6-9 | NA | TGTGCCAGCAGCTTAGGGGGGGTCCTGAGCTCCTACGAGCAGTACTTC | CASSLGGVLSSYEQYF
TRBJ2-4 | NA | TRBV5-1 | TRBD2 | TGCGCCAGCAGCTTAGCGGGGATGGGAGCCAAAAACATTCAGTACTTC | CASSLAGMGAKNIQYF
TRBJ2-5 | NA | TRBV7-8 | TRBD2 | TGTGCCAGCAGCTTAGGGGATCGGGGGGGGGCGGAGACCCAGTACTTC | CASSLGDRGGAETQYF
TRBJ1-3 | NA | TRBV11-1 | NA | TGTGCCAGCAGCTTCCTTTCAGGTTCGGGAAACACCATATATTTT | CASSFLSGSGNTIYF
TRBJ2-5 | NA | TRBV10-1 | TRBD2 | TGCGCCAGCAGTGACCTTGGAGTGGCTAGCGGGGGGACCTACCAAGAGACCCAGTACTTC | CASSDLGVASGGTYQETQYF
TRBJ1-5 | NA | TRBV21-1 | NA | TGTGCCAGCAGCCTGACCGGGACAGGGACCCAGCCCCAGCATTTT | CASSLTGTGTQPQHF
TRBJ2-1 | NA | TRBV3-1/TRBV3-2 | NA | TGTGCCAGCAGCCAAGGTTTTGGCTCCCAGAATGAGCAGTTCTTC | CASSQGFGSQNEQFF
TRBJ1-1 | NA | TRBV2 | NA | TGTGCCAGCAGTGAAGGCGGAGAGAACACTGAAGCTTTCTTT | CASSEGGENTEAFF
TRBJ2-1 | NA | TRBV28 | TRBD2 | TGTGCCAGCAGCCCACTAGCGGGGGGCATGAATGAGCAGTTCTTC | CASSPLAGGMNEQFF